Shown below are 32 T cell receptor beta chains from a single sample sequenced in a study of OX40 agonist ivuxolimab in advanced cancers. The repertoire was sequenced with immunoSEQ multiplex PCR; TCRdb's copy has only in-frame clones and lacks some. The table includes about 80,000 clones, just under 85% detected once. The sequencing used CD4+ or CD8+ T cells sorted from blood, collected in a trial of the OX40 agonist ivuxolimab. These receptors were obtained from an adult with an advanced solid tumor such as melanoma, head and neck, liver or kidney cancer.

V usage is TRBV6-1 and J usage is TRBJ1-5; 8 bases line up with TRBD1. Germline loops: CDR1 MNHNS, CDR2 SASEGT. The CDR3 runs 15 residues. J gave up 4 bases and V 6 bases, and 8 bases lay outside the gene matches. CDR3 protein: CASRAGQGANQPQHF. As DNA, the CDR3 is TGTGCCAGCAGAGCGGGCCAGGGGGCAAATCAGCCCCAGCATTTT.

The V and J genes are TRBV5-4 and TRBJ2-3, with a weak D call TRBD2 (6 bases). V was trimmed by 4 bases and J by 0 bases, leaving 12 bases between them. Germline lookup yields CDR1 SGHNT and CDR2 YYREEE (reference sequence). CDR3 length equals 15 residues. For the CDR3, the DNA is TGTGCCAGCAGCGGTGGCGGGACTAGCACAGATACGCAGTATTTT. Translation: CASSGGGTSTDTQYF. The variable domain in full, completed from reference TRBV5-4 and TRBJ2-3, reads ETGVTQSPTHLIKTRGQQVTLRCSSQSGHNTVSWYQQALGQGPQFIFQYYREEENGRGNFPPRFSGLQFPNYSSELNVNALELDDSALYLCASSGGGTSTDTQYFGPGTRLTVL.

The chain joins TRBV5-1 to TRBJ2-5; D is unclear. The CDR3 spans 13 residues. Germline CDR1 reads SGHRS; CDR2 reads YFSETQ. V was cut by 1 base and J by 3 bases, with 7 bases left in between. The chain's CDR3 is CASSLNGEETQYF. CDR3 nucleotide sequence: TGCGCCAGCAGCTTGAACGGTGAAGAGACCCAGTACTTC. The full variable domain, in which reference TRBV5-1 and TRBJ2-5 provide the parts outside the CDR3, is KAGVTQTPRYLIKTRGQQVTLSCSPISGHRSVSWYQQTPGQGLQFLFEYFSETQRNKGNFPGRFSGRQFSNSRSEMNVSTLELGDSALYLCASSLNGEETQYFGPGTRLLVL.

This chain links TRBV6-5 with TRBJ2-4; D is uncertain. This CDR3 contains 15 residues. Germline assignment: CDR1 MNHEY and CDR2 SVGAGI. V gave up 0 bases and J gave up 5 bases, with 11 bases separating them. The CDR3, as DNA: TGTGCCAGCAGTTACTCTATTACTGGCCAAAACATTCAGTACTTC. Encoded protein: CASSYSITGQNIQYF.

This chain connects TRBV15 to TRBJ1-5; D remains ambiguous. This CDR3 contains 15 residues. Germline-derived CDR1 and CDR2 are LNHNV and YYDKDF (reference sequence). V lost 0 bases and J 1 base, leaving 7 bases between the germline ends. The CDR3 region is CATSRDPESNQPQHF. The DNA of the CDR3 is TGTGCCACCAGCAGAGATCCGGAGAGCAATCAGCCCCAGCATTTT.

This chain connects TRBV5-1 to TRBJ1-1; 8 positions agree with TRBD1. With V trimmed by 4 bases and J by 11 bases, 13 bases remained unmatched. The CDR3 totals 14 residues. In germline, CDR1 is SGHRS, CDR2 YFSETQ. CDR3 in amino acids: CASSNRTGLGEAFF. The CDR3 bases are TGCGCCAGCAGCAACCGGACAGGGCTGGGTGAGGCTTTCTTT.

The chain couples TRBV11-2 to TRBJ2-1; tentatively, D is TRBD2 (6 bases). V dropped 2 bases and J dropped 4 bases, with 12 bases sitting between them. Germline V CDR1 and CDR2: SGHAT, FQNNGV. CDR3 length: 15 residues. CDR3 sequence reads: CASSLIRGSYNEQFF. In nucleotides, the CDR3 is TGTGCCAGCAGCTTAATCCGGGGGTCATACAATGAGCAGTTCTTC.

This clone was seen only once. V gene TRBV9 combines with J gene TRBJ1-2; the D gene is possibly TRBD1 (6 bases). The CDR3 is 16 amino acids. Germline values: CDR1 SGDLS, CDR2 YYNGEE. The V end was cut by 3 bases, the J end by 6 bases, with 21 bases between. DNA for the CDR3: TGTGCCAGCAGCGCCCATCCGGGGGGCGCTTTGGATGGCTACACCTTC. Its translation is CASSAHPGGALDGYTF.

This clone was detected once. The rearrangement uses TRBV6-5 and TRBJ2-2; D is perhaps TRBD1 or TRBD2 (5 bases each). V was shortened by 3 bases and J by 3 bases, with 14 bases between the two germline ends. Germline lookup yields CDR1 MNHEY and CDR2 SVGAGI. This CDR3 has 16 residues. The CDR3 bases are TGTGCCAGCAGTTATCGATCCGGGACCGACACCGGGGAGCTGTTTTTT. As protein: CASSYRSGTDTGELFF.

The chain has TRBV2 and TRBJ2-1; D unclear. CDR3 length: 13 residues. CDR1 SNHLY and CDR2 FYNNEI come from the germline V gene. Trimming removed 2 bases at V and 4 bases at J, with 6 bases between. The DNA of the CDR3 is TGTGCCAGCAGTGAACAGCAGTACAATGAGCAGTTCTTC. It specifies CASSEQQYNEQFF.

Here the CDR3 reads CASSLGLAGGPDTQYF. For the CDR3, the DNA is TGTGCCAGCAGCCTGGGACTAGCGGGGGGGCCAGATACGCAGTATTTT. This chain joins TRBV7-2 and TRBJ2-3; TRBD2 agrees at 16 bases. Germline V gene data show CDR1 as SGHTA and CDR2 as FQGNSA. The CDR3 covers 16 residues. The ends lost 5 bases at V and 4 bases at J; junction bases unmatched: 3. The full variable domain, completed using reference TRBV7-2 and TRBJ2-3, is GAGVSQSPSNKVTEKGKDVELRCDPISGHTALYWYRQSLGQGLEFLIYFQGNSAPDKSGLPSDRFSAERTGGSVSTLTIQRTQQEDSAVYLCASSLGLAGGPDTQYFGPGTRLTVL.

This clone is classed as medium-sized. The rearrangement joins TRBV27 to TRBJ1-6; TRBD1 is a possible D gene (5 bases). Germline V gene lookup returns CDR1 MNHEY and CDR2 SMNVEV (reference sequence). With 4 bases removed from V and 1 base from J, the gap between germline ends came to 20 bases. The CDR3 length is 19 residues. The CDR3 region has the DNA TGTGCCAGCAGTTCCTACGGGACGGTAACGGGGTCCTATAATTCACCCCTCCACTTT. Amino acid sequence: CASSSYGTVTGSYNSPLHF.

The V gene is TRBV7-2, the J gene TRBJ2-7; TRBD1 agrees at 7 bases. With 2 bases clipped from V and 1 base from J, the junction kept 2 bases outside the gene matches. CDR3 length: 14 residues. From germline, CDR1 is SGHTA and CDR2 FQGNSA. The CDR3 sequence: CASSLRGPSYEQYF. The DNA of the CDR3 is TGTGCCAGCAGCTTAAGGGGGCCGTCCTACGAGCAGTACTTC.

The rearrangement uses TRBV27 and TRBJ1-3, with D maybe TRBD1 (5 bases). The germline V and J ends were trimmed by 7 bases and 0 bases, with 13 bases remaining between them. The CDR3 runs to 15 residues. Germline V gene lookup returns CDR1 MNHEY and CDR2 SMNVEV (reference sequence). The CDR3 reads CASKAAGNSGNTIYF. CDR3 bases: TGTGCCAGCAAGGCGGCAGGGAACTCTGGAAACACCATATATTTT.

The genes are TRBV7-9 and TRBJ2-1, with TRBD2 matching 7 bases. CDR1 SEHNR and CDR2 FQNEAQ come from the germline V gene (reference sequence). J gave up 5 bases and V 4 bases, and 14 bases lay outside the gene matches. The CDR3 loop spans 17 amino acids. The CDR3: CASSSTPGTTDDNEQFF. In DNA, the CDR3 is TGTGCCAGCAGCTCTACCCCCGGGACTACCGACGACAATGAGCAGTTCTTC. The full variable domain, its missing parts supplied by reference TRBV7-9 and TRBJ2-1, is DTGVSQNPRHKITKRGQNVTFRCDPISEHNRLYWYRQTLGQGPEFLTYFQNEAQLEKSRLLSDRFSAERPKGSFSTLEIQRTEQGDSAMYLCASSSTPGTTDDNEQFFGPGTRLTVL.

The chain uses TRBV27 and TRBJ2-1, with TRBD2 matching over 11 bases. V trimming: 5 bases; J trimming: 8 bases; junction bases outside the gene matches: 14. The CDR3 is 17 amino acids. Germline V CDR1 and CDR2: MNHEY, SMNVEV (reference sequence). The CDR3 is CASSPALAGGRVDEQFF. The DNA of the CDR3 is TGTGCCAGCAGTCCTGCCCTAGCGGGGGGCCGGGTCGATGAGCAGTTCTTC.

The chain combines TRBV7-9 with TRBJ1-2; D gene uncertain. Germline V CDR1 and CDR2: SEHNR, FQNEAQ (reference sequence). The CDR3 is 12 residues long. Trimming shortened V by 2 bases and J by 8 bases, and 9 bases separated the two germline ends. CDR3 sequence: CASSLNLAGYTF. In DNA, the CDR3 is TGTGCCAGCAGCTTAAACCTTGCGGGCTACACCTTC.

The chain uses TRBV7-6 and TRBJ2-2; possibly TRBD2 for D (5 bases). V was clipped by 5 bases and J by 2 bases, with 15 bases between them. The CDR3 has 16 amino acids. Germline CDR1 is SGHVS and CDR2 is FNYEAQ. DNA for the CDR3: TGTGCCAGCAGCCCCCTGGCGGGCCCCAACACCGGGGAGCTGTTTTTT. This translates into CASSPLAGPNTGELFF.

The J gene is TRBJ1-5, the V gene TRBV5-4, with D unclear. Germline values: CDR1 SGHNT, CDR2 YYREEE (reference sequence). The CDR3 is made up of 12 amino acids. V was trimmed by 0 bases and J by 6 bases, leaving 4 bases between them. This CDR3 reads CASSLEGQPQHF. Written as DNA, the CDR3 is TGTGCCAGCAGCTTGGAGGGTCAGCCCCAGCATTTT.

The chain is built from TRBV20-1 and TRBJ1-5; D is perhaps TRBD1 (6 bases). CDR1 is DFQATT, CDR2 SNEGSKA, per germline (reference sequence). This CDR3 spans 11 amino acids. V was clipped by 8 bases and J by 7 bases, with 12 bases between them. For the CDR3, the DNA is TGCAGTTGGGGGGGGCAACAGCCCCAGCATTTT. Its translation: CSWGGQQPQHF.

This chain connects TRBV27 to TRBJ2-7, with TRBD2 identical over 10 bases. CDR1 MNHEY and CDR2 SMNVEV come from the germline V gene (reference sequence). The V and J ends lost 3 bases and 7 bases, in that order; junction bases with no gene match: 9. The CDR3 has 15 amino acids. DNA of the CDR3: TGTGCCAGCAGTTTGAAGCGGGGGGGCGTTGGGGAGCAGTACTTC. This codes for CASSLKRGGVGEQYF.

The V gene is TRBV5-6, the J gene TRBJ1-4; D gene ambiguous. The V gene lost 2 bases and the J gene lost 0 bases, with 8 bases spanning the gap. The germline gives CDR1 SGHDT, CDR2 YYEEEE. The CDR3 length is 15 residues. The CDR3 nucleotides are TGTGCCAGCAGCTTTCGTACTGCAACTAATGAAAAACTGTTTTTT. Its translation is CASSFRTATNEKLFF.

The chain couples TRBV5-8 to TRBJ2-7; possible D gene TRBD2, 6 bases. The CDR3 covers 16 residues. Germline V gives CDR1 SGHTS, CDR2 YDEGEE. Trimming left V 1 base short and J 2 bases short, with 16 bases between. The CDR3 DNA reads TGTGCCAGCAGCTTGTCGTTCGGGACTGTTGCCTACGAGCAGTACTTC. Protein sequence: CASSLSFGTVAYEQYF. Full variable domain (remainder filled in from reference TRBV5-8 and TRBJ2-7): EAGVTQSPTHLIKTRGQQATLRCSPISGHTSVYWYQQALGLGLQFLLWYDEGEERNRGNFPPRFSGRQFPNYSSELNVNALELEDSALYLCASSLSFGTVAYEQYFGPGTRLTVT.

The chain combines TRBV6-6 with TRBJ2-2; maybe TRBD1 (6 bases). This CDR3 contains 13 residues. V was trimmed by 4 bases and J by 5 bases, leaving 8 bases between them. Looked up from germline, CDR1 is MNHNY and CDR2 is SVGAGI (reference sequence). CDR3 residues: CASSFQGTGELFF. CDR3 nucleotides: TGTGCCAGCAGTTTCCAGGGGACCGGGGAGCTGTTTTTT.

This chain uses TRBV5-4 with TRBJ2-1; 7 nucleotides align to TRBD1. Germline CDR1 SGHNT, CDR2 YYREEE (reference sequence). The CDR3 extends over 14 amino acids. Losses at the gene ends were 3 bases for V and 15 bases for J; bases not matched to a gene: 15. CDR3 DNA sequence: TGTGCCAGCAGCTCCCGGGACAGTAGTGTCCCGGGGTTCTTC. Translation gives CASSSRDSSVPGFF.

This clone was seen only once. The chain carries TRBV7-9 and TRBJ1-6, with no clear D. V was cut by 5 bases and J by 1 base, with 9 bases left in between. This CDR3 spans 15 amino acids. Germline CDR1 reads SEHNR; CDR2 reads FQNEAQ (reference sequence). CDR3 DNA sequence: TGTGCCAGCAGCCCTTCTCGATCCTATAATTCACCCCTCCACTTT. It encodes CASSPSRSYNSPLHF.

The chain uses TRBV6-1 and TRBJ1-5; no clear D. The CDR3 extends over 15 amino acids. Germline V gene data show CDR1 as MNHNS and CDR2 as SASEGT. The V end lost 1 base, the J end lost 4 bases, and 11 bases lay between the germline ends. CDR3 coding DNA: TGTGCCAGCAGTGAAGTATACAGCGTGAATCAGCCCCAGCATTTT. This encodes CASSEVYSVNQPQHF.

This rearrangement joins TRBV18 to TRBJ2-3; weak D call: TRBD1 (5 bases). V lost 3 bases to trimming and J lost 1 base, with 8 bases between them. The CDR3 has 14 amino acids. Germline loops: CDR1 KGHSH, CDR2 LQKENI. CDR3 coding DNA: TGTGCCAGCTCACCGGACACAGGCACAGATACGCAGTATTTT. Translation gives CASSPDTGTDTQYF.

This CDR3 is CASRTQNTGELFF. CDR3 nucleotide sequence: TGCGCCAGCAGAACCCAGAACACCGGGGAGCTGTTTTTT. The chain carries TRBV5-1 and TRBJ2-2; D remains unclear. Germline lookup yields CDR1 SGHRS and CDR2 YFSETQ. Trimming cost V 5 bases and J 1 base, with 6 bases left between them. The CDR3 is 13 residues long.

This clone came up once. The J gene is TRBJ2-1, the V gene TRBV6-5, with a tentative D call TRBD2 (5 bases). The germline gives CDR1 MNHEY, CDR2 SVGAGI. This CDR3 region has 14 residues. V was pared by 7 bases and J by 6 bases, with 16 bases between. CDR3 region: CASTRGSGVNEQFF. The DNA for the CDR3 is TGTGCCAGCACCCGAGGGTCAGGAGTCAATGAGCAGTTCTTC.

This chain uses TRBV6-5 with TRBJ2-5; D is perhaps TRBD2 (6 bases). The CDR3 sequence is 15 residues long. Germline lookup yields CDR1 MNHEY and CDR2 SVGAGI. V was shortened by 7 bases and J by 1 base, with 16 bases between the two germline ends. CDR3 in amino acids: CASKGLSYTQETQYF. DNA for the CDR3: TGTGCCAGCAAGGGACTTTCATACACCCAAGAGACCCAGTACTTC.

This chain connects TRBV7-2 to TRBJ1-1, with D uncertain. V lost 1 base and J 1 base, leaving 7 bases between the germline ends. The germline V gene has CDR1 SGHTA and CDR2 FQGNSA. This CDR3 spans 14 amino acids. The CDR3 DNA reads as TGTGCCAGCAGCTTAGGGGTAGCGAACACTGAAGCTTTCTTT. It encodes CASSLGVANTEAFF.